This T cell receptor beta chain is drawn from a study of T cell changes during pregnancy in multiple sclerosis. The protocol was immunoSEQ multiplex PCR, while the TCRdb copy is restricted to in-frame clones and leaves out a portion. The sample lists about 50,000 clones, around 87% occurring once. Germline assignment: CDR1 SGHDT and CDR2 YYEEEE. Unmatched junction bases numbered 8, after V lost 4 bases and J lost 2 bases. The CDR3 is 15 amino acids. The sequencing here drew on peripheral blood, taken after pregnancy. The sequence came from a female donor in good health, enrolled as a control in a pregnancy study. The V call is TRBV5-6, the J call TRBJ2-5, with 7 bases lining up with TRBD1. DNA of the CDR3: TGTGCCAGCAGCAAGCCGGGACAGAGACAAGAGACCCAGTACTTC. Translating it yields CASSKPGQRQETQYF.